This entry lists 4 T cell receptor beta chains sequenced from one sample in a study of naive CD8 T cells in extremely preterm neonates. Sequencing used immunoSEQ multiplex PCR; TCRdb keeps in-frame clones, though not all of them. The repertoire has roughly 5,000 clones, approximately 98% of them found once; the top ten carry 0.55% to 0.6%. Specimen: naive CD8+ T cells from blood. The receptors were sampled from a human donor in good health.

The count of this clone is one. The chain employs TRBV2 and TRBJ2-1; 14 nucleotides match TRBD2. CDR1 SNHLY and CDR2 FYNNEI come from the germline V gene. The CDR3 contains 17 residues. Germline trimming cut 10 bases from V and 3 bases from J; bases unmatched to any gene: 11. DNA for the CDR3: TGTGCCACCCCAGGAGGACTAGCGGGAGGTATCTACAATGAGCAGTTCTTC. Translating gives CATPGGLAGGIYNEQFF.

The chain employs TRBV2 and TRBJ1-4; possibly TRBD1 for D (5 bases). Germline values: CDR1 SNHLY, CDR2 FYNNEI. The ends were cut back, 3 bases at V and 4 bases at J, with 12 bases in the middle. The CDR3 totals 15 residues. The CDR3 sequence is CASSEVGQDNEKLFF. In nucleotides, the CDR3 is TGTGCCAGCAGTGAGGTGGGGCAGGATAATGAAAAACTGTTTTTT.

V is TRBV7-8 and J is TRBJ2-5; 8 nucleotides agree with TRBD2. The CDR3 consists of 14 residues. The J segment lost 4 bases and the V segment lost 5 bases, leaving 6 bases of the junction unmatched. The germline V gene encodes CDR1 SGHVS and CDR2 FQNEAQ. CDR3 sequence reads: CASSQRRGAETQYF. The CDR3 coding sequence is TGTGCCAGCAGCCAAAGGCGGGGGGCAGAGACCCAGTACTTC.

This chain connects TRBV2 to TRBJ2-7; 7 bases align to TRBD2. This CDR3 contains 14 residues. Germline values: CDR1 SNHLY, CDR2 FYNNEI. V was clipped by 6 bases and J by 0 bases; unmatched bases: 5. The CDR3 protein is CASRYLAGSYEQYF. The CDR3 DNA sequence: TGTGCCAGCAGATACTTAGCGGGCTCCTACGAGCAGTACTTC.